One sample yielded the 23 T cell receptor beta chains listed below, sequenced in a study of neurological immune-mediated disorders. TCRdb reprocessed the 5' RACE reads with MiXCR, giving one entry per CDR3 protein. In the table there are 40,000 or so distinct CDR3 sequences, more than 4.5% of which are singletons. What was sequenced was CD4+ T cells from blood. The source is a man younger than 35 in good health.

The table lists this clonotype with many counts. J is TRBJ2-2 and V is TRBV3-1; D is unresolved. The CDR3 consists of 12 residues. Trimming took 6 bases from V and 4 from J, leaving 6 bases between them. Looked up from germline, CDR1 is LGHDT and CDR2 is YNNKEL (reference sequence). The CDR3 DNA sequence: TGTGCCAGCAGTTTTACCACCGGGGAGCTGTTTTTT. This translates into CASSFTTGELFF.

This clonotype was detected ten times or more. The rearrangement joins TRBV7-3 to TRBJ2-1; D call uncertain. CDR1 SGHTA and CDR2 FQGTGA come from the germline V gene. The CDR3 is 12 residues long. Deletions cut 3 bases from V and 9 bases from J, with 9 bases between. The CDR3 region is CASSFDVGEQFF. CDR3 DNA: TGTGCCAGCAGCTTTGATGTTGGTGAGCAGTTCTTC.

This clonotype appeared many times. The chain couples TRBV10-3 to TRBJ1-5; tentative D call: TRBD1 (6 bases). CDR1 is ENHRY, CDR2 SYGVKD, per germline. The CDR3 spans 13 residues. Trimming stripped 8 bases from V and 5 bases from J, with 13 bases between. This CDR3 reads CAIHGGQDQPQHF. The CDR3 DNA sequence: TGTGCCATCCACGGGGGGCAAGATCAGCCCCAGCATTTT.

There are many counts of this clonotype. V usage is TRBV20-1 and J usage is TRBJ2-7; 7 nucleotides match TRBD1. This CDR3 spans 12 amino acids. Germline V lookup: CDR1 DFQATT, CDR2 SNEGSKA (reference sequence). V gave up 1 base and J gave up 5 bases; unmatched junction bases: 2. CDR3: CSARGGTDEQYF. CDR3 coding DNA: TGCAGTGCTAGAGGGGGGACAGACGAGCAGTACTTC.

This clonotype was detected ten times or more. This sequence joins TRBV2 and TRBJ2-7; D uncertain. V was trimmed by 2 bases and J by 4 bases, leaving 6 bases between them. The CDR3 length is 12 residues. Germline V gene lookup returns CDR1 SNHLY and CDR2 FYNNEI. The CDR3 region is CASSERPYEQYF. CDR3 in DNA: TGTGCCAGCAGTGAACGACCTTACGAGCAGTACTTC.

This clonotype was found many times. This chain uses TRBV12-3 or TRBV12-4 with TRBJ2-5; D is possibly TRBD2 (5 bases). The CDR3 is 13 amino acids. Trimming cost V 6 bases and J 5 bases, with 13 bases left between them. CDR3 sequence (DNA): TGTGCCAGCAGCCCGGCGGGCCAGGAGACCCAGTACTTC. Translation: CASSPAGQETQYF.

At least ten counts were recorded for this clonotype. The V gene is TRBV20-1, the J gene TRBJ2-5; D gene unclear. Germline V gives CDR1 DFQATT, CDR2 SNEGSKA (reference sequence). The CDR3 consists of 14 residues. The V end lost 4 bases, the J end lost 4 bases, and 16 bases lay between the germline ends. CDR3 nucleotide sequence: TGCAGTGCTAAAGTCCTTCCCCGGGCAGAGACCCAGTACTTC. Translation: CSAKVLPRAETQYF.

This clonotype was found many times. The chain employs TRBV5-1 and TRBJ1-2; 10 nucleotides align to TRBD1. The V and J ends lost 4 bases and 8 bases, in that order; junction bases with no gene match: 11. This CDR3 is 15 amino acids long. The V gene's germline CDR1 is SGHRS and CDR2 YFSETQ. In DNA form, the CDR3 reads TGCGCCAGCAGCATGACCGGCGAGACAGGGGGCGGCTACACCTTC. This gives the protein CASSMTGETGGGYTF. Supplemented by reference TRBV5-1 and TRBJ1-2, the full variable domain reads KAGVTQTPRYLIKTRGQQVTLSCSPISGHRSVSWYQQTPGQGLQFLFEYFSETQRNKGNFPGRFSGRQFSNSRSEMNVSTLELGDSALYLCASSMTGETGGGYTFGSGTRLTVV.

This clonotype was seen at least ten times. The chain uses TRBV18 and TRBJ1-2; D not certain. Trimming took off 2 bases at V and 4 bases at J, with 2 bases between the two ends. The CDR3 runs 11 residues. The germline V gene encodes CDR1 KGHSH and CDR2 LQKENI. This CDR3 is CASSPSYGYTF. Here the CDR3 DNA reads TGTGCCAGCTCACCAAGCTATGGCTACACCTTC.

This chain connects TRBV12-5 to TRBJ1-5; D is possibly TRBD1 (5 bases). Germline V gene lookup returns CDR1 LGHNT and CDR2 FRNRAP. CDR3 length equals 13 residues. V gave up 7 bases and J gave up 7 bases, with 14 bases separating them. The CDR3 sequence is CASAGDGMQPQHF. DNA for the CDR3: TGTGCTAGTGCCGGGGACGGGATGCAGCCCCAGCATTTT. Drawing the rest from reference TRBV12-5 and TRBJ1-5, the complete variable domain is DARVTQTPRHKVTEMGQEVTMRCQPILGHNTVFWYRQTMMQGLELLAYFRNRAPLDDSGMPKDRFSAEMPDATLATLKIQPSEPRDSAVYFCASAGDGMQPQHFGDGTRLSIL.

This clonotype was picked up one time. The germline gene is not matched at one end of the junction; a read error may be the cause. The J gene is TRBJ1-6, the V gene TRBV2, with D unresolved. Germline CDR1 SNHLY, CDR2 FYNNEI. This CDR3 region has 15 residues. This CDR3 reads CASSVYSPNNSPIHF. The CDR3 DNA reads TGTGCCAGCAGTGTTTACAGTCCAAATAATTCACCCATCCACTTT.

At least ten counts were recorded for this clonotype. This chain links TRBV4-2 with TRBJ2-2, with 14 bases identical to TRBD2. CDR3 length: 20 amino acids. Unmatched junction bases numbered 13, after V lost 4 bases and J lost 3 bases. Germline values: CDR1 LGHNA, CDR2 YNFKEQ. The DNA for the CDR3 is TGTGCCAGCAGCCGAAACCCCCCGACTAGCGGGGGGGGATACACCGGGGAGCTGTTTTTT. This gives the protein CASSRNPPTSGGGYTGELFF.

This clonotype was recorded at least ten times. This sequence joins TRBV6-6 and TRBJ1-3, with 8 positions matching TRBD1. CDR1 and CDR2 (germline): MNHNY, SVGAGI (reference sequence). The CDR3 covers 17 residues. J lost 1 base, V lost 5 bases, and 10 bases had no gene match. CDR3 DNA: TGTGCCAGCAGTCACGGACAGGGCCAGCTGTCTGGAAACACCATATATTTT. This gives the protein CASSHGQGQLSGNTIYF.

This clonotype was observed at least ten times. The rearrangement uses TRBV7-2 and TRBJ2-7; tentative D call: TRBD1 (6 bases). This CDR3 is built from 12 residues. CDR1 and CDR2 from the germline V gene are SGHTA and FQGNSA. V was cut by 8 bases and J by 3 bases, with 11 bases left in between. CDR3 nucleotide sequence: TGTGCCAGCGGGGGACAAAGCTACGAGCAGTACTTC. It encodes CASGGQSYEQYF.

The chain has TRBV12-3 or TRBV12-4 and TRBJ1-2; D not certain. Trimming removed 6 bases at V and 3 bases at J, with 11 bases between. The length of the CDR3 is 13 residues. The CDR3 loop is CASSRTVYYGYTF. CDR3 nucleotides: TGTGCCAGCAGCCGGACGGTTTACTATGGCTACACCTTC.

This clonotype was seen many times. V and J are TRBV20-1 and TRBJ1-4; no firm D call. The CDR3 runs 12 residues. V gave up 4 bases and J gave up 12 bases, with 15 bases separating them. CDR1 and CDR2 from the germline V gene are DFQATT and SNEGSKA (reference sequence). DNA for the CDR3: TGCAGTGCTACCGACAACCGATATGAACTGTTTTTT. This translates into CSATDNRYELFF.

This clonotype came up many times. This sequence joins TRBV7-2 and TRBJ1-1, with a weak D call TRBD1 (5 bases). The CDR3 extends over 13 amino acids. V dropped 3 bases and J dropped 1 base, with 6 bases sitting between them. Per germline, CDR1 SGHTA and CDR2 FQGNSA. The CDR3 nucleotides read TGTGCCAGCAGCTTCCAGGGGAACACTGAAGCTTTCTTT. Protein sequence: CASSFQGNTEAFF.

This clonotype showed up many times. The chain joins TRBV24-1 to TRBJ2-2; D may be TRBD1 (5 bases). CDR3 length: 16 residues. The V end was cut by 3 bases, the J end by 4 bases, with 14 bases between. CDR1 and CDR2 (germline): KGHDR, SFDVKD. The CDR3 sequence is CATSDPPSTGTGELFF. CDR3 nucleotides: TGTGCCACCAGTGATCCACCCTCAACAGGCACCGGGGAGCTGTTTTTT.

This clonotype appeared many times. The rearrangement uses TRBV29-1 and TRBJ1-4; TRBD1 matches at 7 bases. V lost 6 bases and J lost 5; bases outside the gene matches: 9. CDR3 length equals 14 residues. CDR1 is SQVTM, CDR2 ANQGSEA, per germline. CDR3 sequence reads: CSVRQGQRNEKLFF. In DNA form, the CDR3 reads TGCAGCGTCAGACAGGGTCAAAGGAATGAAAAACTGTTTTTT.

This clonotype was observed at least ten times. The V gene is TRBV6-5, the J gene TRBJ1-5; D is uncertain. V was cut by 0 bases and J by 0 bases, with 9 bases left in between. Germline V gene sequence: CDR1 MNHEY, CDR2 SVGAGI. This CDR3 region has 16 residues. CDR3 DNA sequence: TGTGCCAGCAGTTACTCTTCGGGCGGTAGCAATCAGCCCCAGCATTTT. It specifies CASSYSSGGSNQPQHF.

This clonotype has at least ten counts. The rearrangement joins TRBV20-1 to TRBJ1-2; 7 nucleotides align to TRBD1. Germline values: CDR1 DFQATT, CDR2 SNEGSKA (reference sequence). V trimming: 3 bases; J trimming: 4 bases; junction bases outside the gene matches: 8. CDR3 length: 14 residues. CDR3 sequence: CSASSGTASYGYTF. Here the CDR3 DNA reads TGCAGTGCTAGTTCCGGGACAGCCAGCTATGGCTACACCTTC.

There are many counts of this clonotype. The J gene is TRBJ1-1, the V gene TRBV7-2; a weak D match, TRBD1 (5 bases). The CDR3 is 12 residues long. The ends were cut back, 6 bases at V and 4 bases at J, with 9 bases in the middle. Germline V lookup: CDR1 SGHTA, CDR2 FQGNSA. The CDR3 spells CASRQQGTEAFF. CDR3 nucleotides: TGTGCCAGCAGGCAGCAGGGCACTGAAGCTTTCTTT.

A word on this clonotype: Because the CDR3 is missing its conserved closing phenylalanine or tryptophan, this is likely a read error. This chain connects TRBV24-1 to TRBJ2-1, with 7 positions matching TRBD1. The germline CDR1 and CDR2 sequences are KGHDR and SFDVKD. The CDR3 is made up of 12 amino acids. CDR3 sequence reads: CATSAPGGEQFS. CDR3 coding DNA: TGTGCCACGAGTGCCCCAGGGGGTGAGCAGTTCTCC.